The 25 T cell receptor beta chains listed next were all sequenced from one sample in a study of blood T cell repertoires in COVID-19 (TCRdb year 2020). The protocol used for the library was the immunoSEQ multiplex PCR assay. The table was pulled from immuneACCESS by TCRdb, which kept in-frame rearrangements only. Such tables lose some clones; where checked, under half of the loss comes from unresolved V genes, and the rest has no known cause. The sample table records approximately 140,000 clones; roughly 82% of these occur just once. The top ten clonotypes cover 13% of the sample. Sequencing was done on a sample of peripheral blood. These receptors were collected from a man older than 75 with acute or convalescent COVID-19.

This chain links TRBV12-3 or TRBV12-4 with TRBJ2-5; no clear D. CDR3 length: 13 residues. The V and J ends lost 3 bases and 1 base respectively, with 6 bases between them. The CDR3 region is CASSFSSQETQYF. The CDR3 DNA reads TGTGCCAGCAGTTTTTCATCCCAAGAGACCCAGTACTTC.

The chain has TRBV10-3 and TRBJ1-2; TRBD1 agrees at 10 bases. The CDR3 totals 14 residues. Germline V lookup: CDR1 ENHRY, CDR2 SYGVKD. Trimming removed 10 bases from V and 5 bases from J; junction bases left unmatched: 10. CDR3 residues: CATRQGAPGYGYTF. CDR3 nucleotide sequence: TGTGCCACCCGACAGGGGGCGCCCGGTTATGGCTACACCTTC.

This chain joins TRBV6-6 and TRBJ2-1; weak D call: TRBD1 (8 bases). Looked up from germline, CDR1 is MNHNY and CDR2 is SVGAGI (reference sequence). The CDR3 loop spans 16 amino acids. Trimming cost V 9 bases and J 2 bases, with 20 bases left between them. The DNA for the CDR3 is TGTGCCAGTTCGGGAGGACAGGGAGGACCCTACAATGAGCAGTTCTTC. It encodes CASSGGQGGPYNEQFF.

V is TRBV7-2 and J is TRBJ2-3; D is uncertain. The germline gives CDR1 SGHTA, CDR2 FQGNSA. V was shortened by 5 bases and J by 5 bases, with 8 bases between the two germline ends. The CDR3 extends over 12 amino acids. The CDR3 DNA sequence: TGTGCCAGCAGCCCCGCGGTAGATACGCAGTATTTT. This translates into CASSPAVDTQYF.

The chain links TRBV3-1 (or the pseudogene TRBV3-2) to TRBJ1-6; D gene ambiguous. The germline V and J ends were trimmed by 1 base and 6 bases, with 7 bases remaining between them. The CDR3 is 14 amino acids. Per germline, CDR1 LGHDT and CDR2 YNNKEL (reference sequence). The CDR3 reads CASSQVIFNSPLHF. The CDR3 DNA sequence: TGTGCCAGCAGCCAAGTAATCTTTAATTCACCCCTCCACTTT.

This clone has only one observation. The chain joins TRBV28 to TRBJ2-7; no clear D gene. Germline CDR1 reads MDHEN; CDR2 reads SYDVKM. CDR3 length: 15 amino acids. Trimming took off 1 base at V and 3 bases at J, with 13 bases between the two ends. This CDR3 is CASSLFSGAVYEQYF. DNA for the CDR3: TGTGCCAGCAGTTTATTCAGTGGTGCGGTCTACGAGCAGTACTTC.

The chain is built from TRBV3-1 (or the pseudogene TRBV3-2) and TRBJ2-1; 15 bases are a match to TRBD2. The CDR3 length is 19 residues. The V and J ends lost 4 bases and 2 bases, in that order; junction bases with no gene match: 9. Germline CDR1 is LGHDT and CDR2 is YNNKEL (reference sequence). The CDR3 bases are TGTGCCAGCAGCCGCGGGACTAGCGGGGGGCTTTTCCCCTACAATGAGCAGTTCTTC. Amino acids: CASSRGTSGGLFPYNEQFF.

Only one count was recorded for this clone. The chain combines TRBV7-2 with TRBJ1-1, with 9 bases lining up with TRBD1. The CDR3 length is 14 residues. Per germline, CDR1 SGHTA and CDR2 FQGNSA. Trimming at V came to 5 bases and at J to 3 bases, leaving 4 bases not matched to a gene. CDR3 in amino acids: CASSKDRGDTEAFF. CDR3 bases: TGTGCCAGCAGCAAGGACAGGGGCGACACTGAAGCTTTCTTT.

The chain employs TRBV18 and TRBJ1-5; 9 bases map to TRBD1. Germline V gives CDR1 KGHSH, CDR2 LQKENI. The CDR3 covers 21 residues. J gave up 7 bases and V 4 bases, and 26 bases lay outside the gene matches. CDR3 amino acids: CASSQLPSGGTGSSRRQPQHF. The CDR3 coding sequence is TGTGCCAGCTCACAACTCCCGTCCGGGGGGACAGGGTCCTCACGGAGACAGCCCCAGCATTTT.

In DNA form, the CDR3 reads TGTGCCAGCAGCCAAGATGCCAGGGGAGGCTACACCTTC. Its translation is CASSQDARGGYTF. The rearrangement links TRBV14 to TRBJ1-2; tentatively, D is TRBD1 (6 bases). The germline gives CDR1 SGHDN, CDR2 FVKESK. The V end lost 0 bases, the J end lost 8 bases, and 10 bases lay between the germline ends. The CDR3 has 13 residues. The whole variable domain, remainder taken from reference TRBV14 and TRBJ1-2, is EAGVTQFPSHSVIEKGQTVTLRCDPISGHDNLYWYRRVMGKEIKFLLHFVKESKQDESGMPNNRFLAERTGGTYSTLKVQPAELEDSGVYFCASSQDARGGYTFGSGTRLTVV.

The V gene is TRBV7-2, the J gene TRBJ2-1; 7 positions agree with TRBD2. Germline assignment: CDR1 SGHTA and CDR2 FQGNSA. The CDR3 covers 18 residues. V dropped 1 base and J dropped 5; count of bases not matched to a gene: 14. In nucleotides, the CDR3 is TGTGCCAGCAGCTTAGGTTTTACAGCGGGGTATTCGCACAATGAGCAGTTCTTC. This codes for CASSLGFTAGYSHNEQFF.

The CDR3 DNA reads TGTGCCAGCAGTAGGGAGGGAGTTTCAGATACGCAGTATTTT. The encoded protein is CASSREGVSDTQYF. The chain links TRBV6-4 to TRBJ2-3; 7 bases agree with TRBD2. V lost 5 bases and J lost 4; bases outside the gene matches: 6. The CDR3 is 14 residues long. Looked up from germline, CDR1 is MRHNA and CDR2 is SNTAGT.

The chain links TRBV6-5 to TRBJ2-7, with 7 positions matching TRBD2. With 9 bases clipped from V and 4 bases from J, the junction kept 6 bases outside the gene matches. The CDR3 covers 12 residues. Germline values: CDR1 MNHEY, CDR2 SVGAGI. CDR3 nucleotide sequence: TGTGCCAGTGGACTAGGCCGATACGAGCAGTACTTC. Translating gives CASGLGRYEQYF.

The CDR3 reads CATIPRGGLSTGELFF. CDR3 sequence (DNA): TGTGCCACCATCCCAAGGGGAGGGCTGAGCACCGGGGAGCTGTTTTTT. The chain is built from TRBV15 and TRBJ2-2; TRBD2 agrees at 7 bases. The germline CDR1 and CDR2 sequences are LNHNV and YYDKDF (reference sequence). V gave up 7 bases and J gave up 4 bases; unmatched junction bases: 12. CDR3 size: 16 residues.

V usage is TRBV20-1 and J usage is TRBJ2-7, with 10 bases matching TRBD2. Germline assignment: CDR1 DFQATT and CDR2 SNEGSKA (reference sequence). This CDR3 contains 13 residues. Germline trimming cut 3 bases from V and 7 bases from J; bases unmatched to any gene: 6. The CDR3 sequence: CSASSGGWSEQYF. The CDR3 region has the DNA TGCAGTGCTAGTAGCGGGGGGTGGTCGGAGCAGTACTTC.

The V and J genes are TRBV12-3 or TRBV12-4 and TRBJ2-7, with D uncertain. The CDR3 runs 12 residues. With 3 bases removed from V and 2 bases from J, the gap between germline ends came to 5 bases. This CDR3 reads CASSFGAYEQYF. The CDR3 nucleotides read TGTGCCAGCAGTTTTGGAGCCTACGAGCAGTACTTC.

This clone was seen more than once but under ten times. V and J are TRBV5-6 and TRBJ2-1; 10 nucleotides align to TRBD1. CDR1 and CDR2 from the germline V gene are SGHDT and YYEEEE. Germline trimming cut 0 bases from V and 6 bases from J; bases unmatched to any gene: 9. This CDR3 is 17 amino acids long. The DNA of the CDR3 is TGTGCCAGCAGCTTGGCGAGGTGGACAGGGGGACGCAATGAGCAGTTCTTC. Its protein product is CASSLARWTGGRNEQFF.

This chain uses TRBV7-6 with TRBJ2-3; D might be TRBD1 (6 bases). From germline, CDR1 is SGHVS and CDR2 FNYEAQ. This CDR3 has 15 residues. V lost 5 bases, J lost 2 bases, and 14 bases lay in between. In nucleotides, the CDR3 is TGTGCCAGCAGCGCAGGCCAGGGGACCACAGATACGCAGTATTTT. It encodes CASSAGQGTTDTQYF.

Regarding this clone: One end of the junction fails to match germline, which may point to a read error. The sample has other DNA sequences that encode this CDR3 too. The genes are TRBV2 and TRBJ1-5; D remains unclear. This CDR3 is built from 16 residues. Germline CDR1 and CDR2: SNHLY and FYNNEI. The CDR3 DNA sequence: TGTGCCAGCAGTGAAGGGAAAGGAGGACCGAGTCAGCCCCAACATTTT. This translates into CASSEGKGGPSQPQHF.

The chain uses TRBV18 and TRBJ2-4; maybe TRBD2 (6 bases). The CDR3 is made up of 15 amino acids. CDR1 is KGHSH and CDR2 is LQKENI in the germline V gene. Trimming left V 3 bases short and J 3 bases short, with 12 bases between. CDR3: CASSPGDLGKNIQYF. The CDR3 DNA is TGTGCCAGCTCACCCGGGGACTTGGGCAAAAACATTCAGTACTTC.

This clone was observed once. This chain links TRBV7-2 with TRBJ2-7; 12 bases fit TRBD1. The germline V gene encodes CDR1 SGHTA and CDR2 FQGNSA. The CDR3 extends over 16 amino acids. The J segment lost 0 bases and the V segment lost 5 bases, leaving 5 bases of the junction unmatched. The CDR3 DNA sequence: TGTGCCAGCAGCCCGATGGGACAGGGGGCCTCCTACGAGCAGTACTTC. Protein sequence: CASSPMGQGASYEQYF.

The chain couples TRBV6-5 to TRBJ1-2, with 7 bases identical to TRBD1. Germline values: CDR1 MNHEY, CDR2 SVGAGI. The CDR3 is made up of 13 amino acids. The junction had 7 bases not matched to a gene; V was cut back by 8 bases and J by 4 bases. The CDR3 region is CASWLGTAYGYTF. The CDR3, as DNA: TGTGCCAGCTGGCTAGGGACAGCCTATGGCTACACCTTC.

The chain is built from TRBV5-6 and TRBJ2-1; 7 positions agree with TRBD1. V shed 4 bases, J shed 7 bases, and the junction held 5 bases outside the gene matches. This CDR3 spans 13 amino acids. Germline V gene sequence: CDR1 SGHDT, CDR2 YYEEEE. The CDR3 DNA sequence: TGTGCCAGCAGCCTCGGACAGGCTAATGAGCAGTTCTTC. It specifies CASSLGQANEQFF.

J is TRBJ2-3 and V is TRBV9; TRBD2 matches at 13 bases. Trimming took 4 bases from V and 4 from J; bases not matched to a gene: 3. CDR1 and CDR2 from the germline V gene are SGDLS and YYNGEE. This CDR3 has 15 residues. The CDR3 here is CASSPGTSGADTQYF. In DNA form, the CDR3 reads TGTGCCAGCAGCCCAGGGACTAGCGGGGCAGATACGCAGTATTTT.

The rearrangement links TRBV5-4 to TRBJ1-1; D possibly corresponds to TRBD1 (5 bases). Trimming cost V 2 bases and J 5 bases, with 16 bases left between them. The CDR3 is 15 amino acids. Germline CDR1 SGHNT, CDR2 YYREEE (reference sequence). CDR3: CASSFQGKGRTEAFF. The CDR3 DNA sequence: TGTGCCAGCAGCTTCCAGGGCAAAGGAAGAACTGAAGCTTTCTTT.